The clone carrying this TCR beta chain was observed at least ten times. The target antigen is unknown. The CDR3 loop spans 17 amino acids. The germline V gene encodes CDR1 SNHLY and CDR2 FYNNEI. V gave up 6 bases and J gave up 2 bases; unmatched junction bases: 11. Unique molecular identifiers were present in the TCR beta cDNA libraries. It was from roughly 1 to 10 million T cells that about 500,000 cDNA molecules came. TCRdb used MiXCR to reprocess the PCR reads, holding one entry per CDR3 protein. The data hold hundreds of thousands of distinct CDR3 sequences, with about 38% observed a single time. The data belong to a study of post-analysis software for immune sequencing data. Study-wide context: Clinical courses comprised relapsing-remitting, secondary progressive and progressive-relapsing multiple sclerosis. Study-wide points: Versus controls, multiple sclerosis patients showed significantly lower diversity (normalized Chao1). Higher frequency in patients than in controls was seen for 5 or 6 TRBV segments, with TRBV5-6, TRBV5-1 and TRBV20-1 among them. Clustering by F measure revealed strong co-clustering among samples prepared together in one batch.

The sequence derives from a girl aged 5-17 years with multiple sclerosis. This chain connects TRBV2 to TRBJ2-3; 10 bases map to TRBD2. The material sequenced was blood. The CDR3 sequence is CASRAMELAGITDTQYF. The CDR3 coding sequence is TGTGCCAGCAGGGCAATGGAACTAGCGGGAATCACAGATACGCAGTATTTT.